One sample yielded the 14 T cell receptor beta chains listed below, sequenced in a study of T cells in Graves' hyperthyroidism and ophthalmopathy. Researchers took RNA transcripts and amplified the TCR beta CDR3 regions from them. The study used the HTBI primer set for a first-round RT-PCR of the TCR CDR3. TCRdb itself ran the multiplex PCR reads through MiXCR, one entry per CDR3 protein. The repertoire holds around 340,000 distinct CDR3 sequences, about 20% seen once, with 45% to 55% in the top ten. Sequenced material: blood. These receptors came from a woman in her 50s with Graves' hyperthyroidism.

This CDR3 reads CASSDGTDTEAFF. CDR3 DNA: TGTGCCAGCTCAGATGGGACAGACACTGAAGCTTTCTTT. This chain uses TRBV18 with TRBJ1-1; TRBD1 aligns across 7 bases. Germline lookup yields CDR1 KGHSH and CDR2 LQKENI. V lost 5 bases to trimming and J lost 3 bases; unmatched junction nucleotides: 3. CDR3 length equals 13 residues.

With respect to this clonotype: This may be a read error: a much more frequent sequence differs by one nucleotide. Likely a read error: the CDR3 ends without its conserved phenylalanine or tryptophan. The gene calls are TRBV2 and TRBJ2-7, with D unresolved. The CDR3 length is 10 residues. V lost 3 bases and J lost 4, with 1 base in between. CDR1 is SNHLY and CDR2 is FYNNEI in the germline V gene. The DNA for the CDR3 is TGTGCCAGCAGTGATTACGAGCAGTACCTC. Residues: CASSDYEQYL.

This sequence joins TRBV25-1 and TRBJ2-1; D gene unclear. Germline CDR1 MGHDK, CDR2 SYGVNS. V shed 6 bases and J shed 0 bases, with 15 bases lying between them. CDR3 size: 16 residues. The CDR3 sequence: CASSLLGRNSYNEQFF. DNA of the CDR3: TGTGCCAGCAGCCTCCTAGGACGAAACTCCTACAATGAGCAGTTCTTC.

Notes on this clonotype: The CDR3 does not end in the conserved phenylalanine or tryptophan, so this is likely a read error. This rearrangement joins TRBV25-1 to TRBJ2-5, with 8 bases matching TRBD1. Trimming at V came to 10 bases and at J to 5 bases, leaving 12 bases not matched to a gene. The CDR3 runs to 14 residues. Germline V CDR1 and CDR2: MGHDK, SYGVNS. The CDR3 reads CATQARGLWETQYL. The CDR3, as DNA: TGTGCCACCCAAGCCAGGGGGCTCTGGGAGACCCAGTACCTC.

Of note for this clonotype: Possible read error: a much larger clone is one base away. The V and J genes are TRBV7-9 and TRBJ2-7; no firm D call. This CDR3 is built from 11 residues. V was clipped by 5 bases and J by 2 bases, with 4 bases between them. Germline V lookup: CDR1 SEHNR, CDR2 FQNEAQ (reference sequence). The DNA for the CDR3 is TGTGCCAGCAGCGGCCCCTACGAGCAGTACGTC. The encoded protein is CASSGPYEQYV.

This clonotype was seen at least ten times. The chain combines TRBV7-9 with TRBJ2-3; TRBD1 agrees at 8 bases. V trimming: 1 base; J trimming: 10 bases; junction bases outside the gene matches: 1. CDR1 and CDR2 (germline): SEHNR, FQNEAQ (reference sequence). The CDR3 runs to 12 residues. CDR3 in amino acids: CASSLEDRAQYF. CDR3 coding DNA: TGTGCCAGCAGCTTAGAGGACAGGGCGCAGTATTTT.

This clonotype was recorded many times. The CDR3 reads CASSQASGTGVQPQHF. CDR3 coding DNA: TGTGCCAGCAGCCAAGCCTCTGGGACAGGGGTTCAGCCCCAGCATTTT. The rearrangement joins TRBV3-1 to TRBJ1-5, with 10 bases matching TRBD1. Germline V gene lookup returns CDR1 LGHDT and CDR2 YNNKEL (reference sequence). The CDR3 spans 16 residues. V lost 1 base and J lost 6; bases outside the gene matches: 6.

For the CDR3, the DNA is TGCGCCAGCAGCTCCACCGGGACAGGGAGCGAGCAGTACTTC. This encodes CASSSTGTGSEQYF. The chain couples TRBV5-1 to TRBJ2-7; 9 bases are a match to TRBD1. This CDR3 region has 14 residues. Trimming at V came to 3 bases and at J to 6 bases, leaving 7 bases not matched to a gene. In germline, CDR1 is SGHRS, CDR2 YFSETQ. Full variable domain (rest looked up from reference TRBV5-1 and TRBJ2-7): KAGVTQTPRYLIKTRGQQVTLSCSPISGHRSVSWYQQTPGQGLQFLFEYFSETQRNKGNFPGRFSGRQFSNSRSEMNVSTLELGDSALYLCASSSTGTGSEQYFGPGTRLTVT.

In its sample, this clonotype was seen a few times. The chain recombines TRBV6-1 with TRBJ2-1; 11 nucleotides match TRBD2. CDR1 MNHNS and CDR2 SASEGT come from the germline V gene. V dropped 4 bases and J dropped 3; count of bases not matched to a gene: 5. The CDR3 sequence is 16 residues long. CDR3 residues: CASSGAGTSGYNEQFF. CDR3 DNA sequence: TGTGCCAGCAGTGGGGCCGGGACTAGCGGCTACAATGAGCAGTTCTTC.

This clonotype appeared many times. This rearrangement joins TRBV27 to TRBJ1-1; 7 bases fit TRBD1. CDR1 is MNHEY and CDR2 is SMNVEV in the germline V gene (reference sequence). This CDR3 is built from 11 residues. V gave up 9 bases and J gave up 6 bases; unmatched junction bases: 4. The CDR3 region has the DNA TGTGCCAGTCTGAGGGGGCCTGAAGCTTTCTTT. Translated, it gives CASLRGPEAFF.

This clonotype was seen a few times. This chain's CDR3 is CASSLAPQEDEQFF. The CDR3 bases are TGCGCCAGCAGCTTGGCCCCCCAGGAAGATGAGCAGTTCTTC. This chain connects TRBV5-1 to TRBJ2-1; D gene uncertain. V was shortened by 0 bases and J by 8 bases, with 12 bases between the two germline ends. The germline CDR1 and CDR2 sequences are SGHRS and YFSETQ. The length of the CDR3 is 14 residues. The variable domain in full, with the rest retrieved from reference TRBV5-1 and TRBJ2-1, is KAGVTQTPRYLIKTRGQQVTLSCSPISGHRSVSWYQQTPGQGLQFLFEYFSETQRNKGNFPGRFSGRQFSNSRSEMNVSTLELGDSALYLCASSLAPQEDEQFFGPGTRLTVL.

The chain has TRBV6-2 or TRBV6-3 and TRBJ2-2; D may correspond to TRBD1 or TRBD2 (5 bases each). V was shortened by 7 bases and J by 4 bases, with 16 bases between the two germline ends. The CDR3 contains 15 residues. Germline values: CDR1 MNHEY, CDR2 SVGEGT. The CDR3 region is CASTQTGPRTGELFF. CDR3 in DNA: TGTGCCAGCACACAAACGGGACCACGCACCGGGGAGCTGTTTTTT.

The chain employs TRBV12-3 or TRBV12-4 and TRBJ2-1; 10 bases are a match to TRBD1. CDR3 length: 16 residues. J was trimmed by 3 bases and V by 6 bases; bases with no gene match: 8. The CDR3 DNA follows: TGTGCCAGCAGCTACAACAGGGACAGGGGCTACAATGAGCAGTTCTTC. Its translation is CASSYNRDRGYNEQFF.

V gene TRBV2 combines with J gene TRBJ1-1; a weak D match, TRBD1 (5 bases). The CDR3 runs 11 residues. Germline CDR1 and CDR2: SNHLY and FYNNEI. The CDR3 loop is CAVGGSTEAFF. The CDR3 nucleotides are TGTGCAGTCGGGGGGTCCACTGAAGCTTTCTTT.